Included here is one T cell receptor beta chain sequence, with context. Its target is not known. These data come from a study of OX40 agonist ivuxolimab in advanced cancers. General study results and limits: Among expanded peripheral T cells, antigen specificity went undetermined.

The germline V gene has CDR1 SGHNT and CDR2 YYREEE (reference sequence). With 0 bases clipped from V and 3 bases from J, the junction kept 1 base outside the gene matches. This CDR3 is built from 14 residues. The data were produced by immunoSEQ multiplex PCR, yet TCRdb's version contains in-frame clones alone and is incomplete. The table has around 81,000 clones, over 75% seen once. The TCR was taken from an adult with an advanced solid tumor such as melanoma, head and neck, liver or kidney cancer. The sample here was CD4+ or CD8+ T cells sorted from blood, taken in a trial of the OX40 agonist ivuxolimab. V gene TRBV5-4 combines with J gene TRBJ2-7; the match to TRBD1 covers 9 bases. The CDR3 DNA sequence: TGTGCCAGCAGCTTGGAGACAGGGGGCTACGAGCAGTACTTC. This encodes CASSLETGGYEQYF.